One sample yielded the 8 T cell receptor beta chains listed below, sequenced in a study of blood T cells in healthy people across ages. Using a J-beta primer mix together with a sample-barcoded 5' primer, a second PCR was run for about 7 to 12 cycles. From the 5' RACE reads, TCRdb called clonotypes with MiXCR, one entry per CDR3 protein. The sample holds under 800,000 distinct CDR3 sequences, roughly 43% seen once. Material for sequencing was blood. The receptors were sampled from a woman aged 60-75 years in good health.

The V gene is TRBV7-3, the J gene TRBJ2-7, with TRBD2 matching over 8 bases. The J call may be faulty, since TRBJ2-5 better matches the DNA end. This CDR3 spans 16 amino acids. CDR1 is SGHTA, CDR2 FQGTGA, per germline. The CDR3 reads CASSSTSGSTAETQYF. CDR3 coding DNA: TGTGCCAGCAGCTCTACTAGCGGTTCCACGGCGGAGACCCAGTACTTC.

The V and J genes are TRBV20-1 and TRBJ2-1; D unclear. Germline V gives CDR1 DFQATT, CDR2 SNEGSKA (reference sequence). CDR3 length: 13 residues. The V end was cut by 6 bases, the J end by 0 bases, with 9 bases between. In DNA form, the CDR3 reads TGCAGTGCCCGAAATAGCTCCTACAATGAGCAGTTCTTC. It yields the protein CSARNSSYNEQFF.

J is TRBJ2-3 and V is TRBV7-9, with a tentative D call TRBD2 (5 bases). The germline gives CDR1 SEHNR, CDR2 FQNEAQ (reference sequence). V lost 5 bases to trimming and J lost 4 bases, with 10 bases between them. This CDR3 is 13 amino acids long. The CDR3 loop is CASSPDLPDTQYF. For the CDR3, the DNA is TGTGCCAGCAGCCCGGACTTGCCAGATACGCAGTATTTT.

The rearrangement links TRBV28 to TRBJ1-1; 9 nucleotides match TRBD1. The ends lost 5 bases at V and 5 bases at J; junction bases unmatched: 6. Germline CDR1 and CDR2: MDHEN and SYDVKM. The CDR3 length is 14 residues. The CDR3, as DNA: TGTGCCAGCAGTCCCGGACAGGGGAAGACTGAAGCTTTCTTT. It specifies CASSPGQGKTEAFF. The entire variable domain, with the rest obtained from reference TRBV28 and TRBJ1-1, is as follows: DVKVTQSSRYLVKRTGEKVFLECVQDMDHENMFWYRQDPGLGLRLIYFSYDVKMKEKGDIPEGYSVSREKKERFSLILESASTNQTSMYLCASSPGQGKTEAFFGQGTRLTVV.

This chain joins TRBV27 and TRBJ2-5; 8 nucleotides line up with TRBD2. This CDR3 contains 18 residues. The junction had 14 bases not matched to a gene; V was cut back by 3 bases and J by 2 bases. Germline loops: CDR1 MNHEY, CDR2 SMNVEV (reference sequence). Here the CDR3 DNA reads TGTGCCAGCAGTTTTCGTCTCCCGGGACTAGTCAGACAAGAGACCCAGTACTTC. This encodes CASSFRLPGLVRQETQYF.

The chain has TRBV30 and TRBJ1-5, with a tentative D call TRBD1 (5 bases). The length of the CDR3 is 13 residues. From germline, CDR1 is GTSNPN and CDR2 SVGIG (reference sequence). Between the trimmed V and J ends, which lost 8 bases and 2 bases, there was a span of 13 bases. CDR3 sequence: CAMGLGGNQPQHF. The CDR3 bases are TGTGCCATGGGGCTCGGGGGCAATCAGCCCCAGCATTTT.

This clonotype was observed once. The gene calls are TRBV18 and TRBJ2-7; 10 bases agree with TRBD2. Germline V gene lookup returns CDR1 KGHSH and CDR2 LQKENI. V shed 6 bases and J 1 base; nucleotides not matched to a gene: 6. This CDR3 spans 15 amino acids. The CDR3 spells CASSRSSGGSYEQYF. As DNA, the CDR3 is TGTGCCAGCTCCCGCTCTAGCGGGGGTTCCTACGAGCAGTACTTC. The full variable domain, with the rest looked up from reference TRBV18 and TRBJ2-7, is NAGVMQNPRHLVRRRGQEARLRCSPMKGHSHVYWYRQLPEEGLKFMVYLQKENIIDESGMPKERFSAEFPKEGPSILRIQQVVRGDSAAYFCASSRSSGGSYEQYFGPGTRLTVT.

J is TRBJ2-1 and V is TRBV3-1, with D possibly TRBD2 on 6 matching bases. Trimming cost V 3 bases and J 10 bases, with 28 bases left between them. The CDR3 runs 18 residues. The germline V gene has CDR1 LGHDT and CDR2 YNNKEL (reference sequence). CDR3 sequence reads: CASSHGLNLGSGAGEQFF. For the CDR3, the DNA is TGTGCCAGCAGCCATGGTCTAAACCTCGGGTCGGGAGCCGGGGAGCAGTTCTTC.